The next 11 T cell receptor beta chains were all read from a single sample in a study of blood T cell repertoires in COVID-19. Assay: immunoSEQ multiplex PCR; the TCRdb copy retains only in-frame clones and omits some. The table has around 45,000 clones, around 90% seen once. The sequencing sample was made of peripheral blood. Receptor source: a man aged 80 or over with acute or convalescent COVID-19.

The chain recombines TRBV7-8 with TRBJ2-7; D might be TRBD1 (5 bases). Trimming left V 0 bases short and J 6 bases short, with 18 bases between. Germline V lookup: CDR1 SGHVS, CDR2 FQNEAQ. CDR3 length: 16 residues. CDR3: CASSLAKSTGASEQYF. DNA for the CDR3: TGTGCCAGCAGCTTAGCCAAATCGACTGGGGCCTCCGAGCAGTACTTC.

DNA for the CDR3: TGTGCCAGCTCCCCGGCGGGCCACTCGCGACAAGAGACCCAGTACTTC. This translates into CASSPAGHSRQETQYF. V gene TRBV18 combines with J gene TRBJ2-5, with D possibly being TRBD2 (5 bases). Germline V gene lookup returns CDR1 KGHSH and CDR2 LQKENI. With 6 bases removed from V and 2 bases from J, the gap between germline ends came to 19 bases. There are 16 residues in the CDR3.

The chain joins TRBV11-2 to TRBJ2-2; weak D call: TRBD1 (5 bases). Germline V gives CDR1 SGHAT, CDR2 FQNNGV. V was shortened by 3 bases and J by 4 bases, with 12 bases between the two germline ends. The CDR3 extends over 15 amino acids. The CDR3 coding sequence is TGTGCCAGCAGCTTGAGTATAGGGGCCACCGGGGAGCTGTTTTTT. This gives the protein CASSLSIGATGELFF.

CDR3 in amino acids: CASSQTGATGTQYF. The CDR3 bases are TGTGCCAGCAGTCAAACAGGGGCGACCGGGACCCAGTACTTC. This chain uses TRBV6-6 with TRBJ2-5, with TRBD1 matching 7 bases. Looked up from germline, CDR1 is MNHNY and CDR2 is SVGAGI (reference sequence). The CDR3 is 14 residues long. Trimming at V came to 5 bases and at J to 7 bases, leaving 10 bases not matched to a gene.

The J gene is TRBJ2-5, the V gene TRBV28; tentatively, D is TRBD1 (6 bases). There are 12 residues in the CDR3. With 2 bases removed from V and 5 bases from J, the gap between germline ends came to 6 bases. Per the germline V gene, CDR1 is MDHEN and CDR2 is SYDVKM. The CDR3 loop reads CASSLDRETQYF. The CDR3 DNA sequence: TGTGCCAGCAGTTTAGACAGGGAGACCCAGTACTTC.

The gene calls are TRBV5-1 and TRBJ1-1; 9 nucleotides agree with TRBD1. Trimming took 4 bases from V and 5 from J; bases not matched to a gene: 18. The CDR3 loop spans 18 amino acids. The germline CDR1 and CDR2 sequences are SGHRS and YFSETQ. The chain's CDR3 is CASSAQGTGTRGKTEAFF. The CDR3 nucleotides read TGCGCCAGCAGCGCCCAGGGGACAGGGACGAGGGGGAAGACTGAAGCTTTCTTT.

The V and J genes are TRBV7-3 and TRBJ1-1; unclear D gene. V gave up 2 bases and J gave up 1 base, with 8 bases separating them. CDR3 size: 14 residues. Looked up from germline, CDR1 is SGHTA and CDR2 is FQGTGA. CDR3 nucleotides: TGTGCCAGCAGCTTAGGCTCAGGGAACACTGAAGCTTTCTTT. Translation: CASSLGSGNTEAFF.

The chain is built from TRBV6-5 and TRBJ1-5; 7 bases agree with TRBD1. Germline V gene sequence: CDR1 MNHEY, CDR2 SVGAGI. The CDR3 is made up of 16 amino acids. Trimming cost V 4 bases and J 0 bases; bases outside gene matches: 6. CDR3 sequence: CASSSDRSYSNQPQHF. Written as DNA, the CDR3 is TGTGCCAGCAGTTCGGACAGGAGTTATAGCAATCAGCCCCAGCATTTT.

The CDR3: CASCFGAGGNQPQHF. The CDR3 DNA is TGTGCCAGCTGTTTTGGGGCGGGGGGGAATCAGCCCCAGCATTTT. The rearrangement joins TRBV5-6 to TRBJ1-5, with TRBD1 as a possible D gene (5 bases). This CDR3 has 15 residues. V was pared by 7 bases and J by 4 bases, with 18 bases between. Germline V gives CDR1 SGHDT, CDR2 YYEEEE.

This clone was counted a single time. The chain joins TRBV3-1 (or the pseudogene TRBV3-2) to TRBJ2-1, with 9 bases aligning to TRBD2. The CDR3 totals 16 residues. With 4 bases clipped from V and 8 bases from J, the junction kept 12 bases outside the gene matches. CDR1 and CDR2 from the germline V gene are LGHDT and YNNKEL (reference sequence). The CDR3 loop reads CASSPGWSGGRYEQFF. The CDR3 bases are TGTGCCAGCAGCCCGGGTTGGAGCGGGGGGAGATATGAGCAGTTCTTC.

The rearrangement links TRBV18 to TRBJ1-3; tentatively, D is TRBD1 (5 bases). V was clipped by 7 bases and J by 0 bases, with 16 bases between them. The germline V gene has CDR1 KGHSH and CDR2 LQKENI. The CDR3 runs 16 residues. CDR3 nucleotide sequence: TGTGCCAGCTTGCGGGACGGACGAAACTCTGGAAACACCATATATTTT. This translates into CASLRDGRNSGNTIYF.